The 10 T cell receptor beta chains listed next were all sequenced from one sample in a study of T cell responses to AZD1222 COVID-19 vaccine. Measured with immunoSEQ multiplex PCR; TCRdb has only the in-frame clones, and not every one. The sample shows about 130,000 clones, around 92% of them seen only once. Source: peripheral blood, taken on day 0 of AZD1222 vaccination. The origin of the receptors is an adult in good health.

CDR3 DNA: TGTGCCAGCAGATTTACTATACAGGGACAGGGTTACGAGCAGTACTTC. It specifies CASRFTIQGQGYEQYF. V gene TRBV27 combines with J gene TRBJ2-7; 9 bases fit TRBD1. This CDR3 is built from 16 residues. The germline gives CDR1 MNHEY, CDR2 SMNVEV (reference sequence). The trim removed 6 bases at V and 4 bases at J, leaving 13 bases unmatched.

This chain joins TRBV5-4 and TRBJ1-2, with a possible D match to TRBD1 (6 bases). V was pared by 2 bases and J by 8 bases, with 16 bases between. The CDR3 is 14 residues long. The germline V gene has CDR1 SGHNT and CDR2 YYREEE (reference sequence). The CDR3 DNA is TGTGCCAGCAGCTTCCAAGGGGGGCCGAGGGGCTACACCTTC. This codes for CASSFQGGPRGYTF.

This chain connects TRBV18 to TRBJ2-1; TRBD2 agrees at 14 bases. Germline V CDR1 and CDR2: KGHSH, LQKENI. The CDR3 length is 17 residues. V shed 3 bases and J 9 bases; nucleotides not matched to a gene: 10. CDR3 sequence: CASSPQLTSGGAGEQFF. The CDR3 nucleotides read TGTGCCAGCTCACCGCAGCTGACTAGCGGGGGGGCTGGTGAGCAGTTCTTC.

The chain couples TRBV6-2 or TRBV6-3 to TRBJ1-2; no definite D call. The CDR3 is 14 amino acids. The V end was cut by 5 bases, the J end by 2 bases, with 12 bases between. CDR1 MNHEY and CDR2 SVGEGT come from the germline V gene. CDR3 sequence (DNA): TGTGCCAGCAGTGACCCCGCGAGGAACTATGGCTACACCTTC. Residues: CASSDPARNYGYTF.

This chain joins TRBV6-2 or TRBV6-3 and TRBJ1-5; D possibly corresponds to TRBD1 (5 bases). The CDR3 has 17 amino acids. Germline CDR1 and CDR2: MNHEY and SVGEGT. V dropped 0 bases and J dropped 1 base, with 13 bases sitting between them. Here the CDR3 reads CASSYSIGAGSNQPQHF. CDR3 nucleotide sequence: TGTGCCAGCAGTTACTCGATAGGGGCGGGCAGCAATCAGCCCCAGCATTTT.

The genes are TRBV7-9 and TRBJ2-1; D unclear. The V gene's germline CDR1 is SEHNR and CDR2 FQNEAQ (reference sequence). This CDR3 is 12 amino acids long. V was cut by 2 bases and J by 4 bases, with 3 bases left in between. The CDR3 DNA sequence: TGTGCCAGCAGCTTACGGTACAATGAGCAGTTCTTC. Amino acids: CASSLRYNEQFF.

This chain uses TRBV5-4 with TRBJ2-5; D gene unclear. From germline, CDR1 is SGHNT and CDR2 YYREEE (reference sequence). V was shortened by 0 bases and J by 1 base, with 13 bases between the two germline ends. The length of the CDR3 is 16 residues. Written as DNA, the CDR3 is TGTGCCAGCAGCTTGGGGAAGGCCACCTCCCAAGAGACCCAGTACTTC. It is translated as CASSLGKATSQETQYF.

The V gene is TRBV11-2, the J gene TRBJ1-1; maybe TRBD1 (5 bases). Between the trimmed V and J ends, which lost 1 base and 5 bases, there was a span of 17 bases. The CDR3 is 16 residues long. The V gene's germline CDR1 is SGHAT and CDR2 FQNNGV. As DNA, the CDR3 is TGTGCCAGCAGCTTAGGGGTATCGCAGGGTACGACTGAAGCTTTCTTT. It encodes CASSLGVSQGTTEAFF. Full variable domain (outside the CDR3, taken from reference TRBV11-2 and TRBJ1-1): EAGVAQSPRYKIIEKRQSVAFWCNPISGHATLYWYQQILGQGPKLLIQFQNNGVVDDSQLPKDRFSAERLKGVDSTLKIQPAKLEDSAVYLCASSLGVSQGTTEAFFGQGTRLTVV.

The chain couples TRBV19 to TRBJ2-3, with D possibly matching TRBD2 (7 bases). The CDR3 loop spans 16 amino acids. Trimming removed 5 bases at V and 4 bases at J, with 19 bases between. From germline, CDR1 is LNHDA and CDR2 SQIVND (reference sequence). The CDR3 bases are TGTGCCAGTAGTGATTTAAGGGGGGGTGGGTCAGATACGCAGTATTTT. Encoded protein: CASSDLRGGGSDTQYF.

This clone was seen a handful of times. The chain has TRBV30 and TRBJ2-7; the D is unclear. The V end lost 2 bases, the J end lost 5 bases, and 4 bases lay between the germline ends. Looked up from germline, CDR1 is GTSNPN and CDR2 is SVGIG (reference sequence). The CDR3 is 10 amino acids. CDR3: CAWSIDEQYF. DNA of the CDR3: TGTGCCTGGAGTATCGACGAGCAGTACTTC.